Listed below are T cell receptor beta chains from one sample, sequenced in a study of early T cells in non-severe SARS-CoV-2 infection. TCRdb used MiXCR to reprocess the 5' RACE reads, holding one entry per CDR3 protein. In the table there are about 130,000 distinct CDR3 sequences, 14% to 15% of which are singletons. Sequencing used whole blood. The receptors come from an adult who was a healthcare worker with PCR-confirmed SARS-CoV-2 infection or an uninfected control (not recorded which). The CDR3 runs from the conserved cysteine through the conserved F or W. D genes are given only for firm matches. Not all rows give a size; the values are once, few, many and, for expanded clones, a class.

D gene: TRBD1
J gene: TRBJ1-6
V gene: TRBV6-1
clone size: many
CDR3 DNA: TGTGCCACCCACAGACAGGGGTGGTCACCCCTCCACTTT
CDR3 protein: CATHRQGWSPLHF

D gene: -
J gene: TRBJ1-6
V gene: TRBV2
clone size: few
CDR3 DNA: TGTGCCAGCAGTGAAGAAGGGCTCAATAATTCACCCCTCCACTTT
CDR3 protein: CASSEEGLNNSPLHF

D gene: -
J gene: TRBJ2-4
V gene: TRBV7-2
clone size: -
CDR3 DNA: TGTGCCAGCAGCTTAGTTTCTGCAGGGGGGGCCAACATTCAGTACTTC
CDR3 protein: CASSLVSAGGANIQYF

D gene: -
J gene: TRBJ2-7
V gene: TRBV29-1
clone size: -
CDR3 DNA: TGCAGCGTGCGAACCGTCCGTGGGCCCGAGCAGTACTTC
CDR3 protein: CSVRTVRGPEQYF

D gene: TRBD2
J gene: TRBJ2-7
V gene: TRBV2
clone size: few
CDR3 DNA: TGTGCCAGCAGGACCGGGACTAGCGGGGGGGCAAGGTCCTACGAGCAGTACTTC
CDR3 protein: CASRTGTSGGARSYEQYF

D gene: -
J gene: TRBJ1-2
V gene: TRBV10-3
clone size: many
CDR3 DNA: TGTGCCATCAGGGCGGAAACTAACTATGGCTACACCTTC
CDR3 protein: CAIRAETNYGYTF

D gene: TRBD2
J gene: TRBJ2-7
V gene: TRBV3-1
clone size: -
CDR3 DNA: TGTGCCAGCAGCCAAGAAGGGACTAAAGAGCAGTACTTC
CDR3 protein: CASSQEGTKEQYF

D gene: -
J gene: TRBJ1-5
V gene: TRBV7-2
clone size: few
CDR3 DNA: TGTGCCAGCAGCTTGCGAAGGAATCAGCCCCAGCATTTT
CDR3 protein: CASSLRRNQPQHF

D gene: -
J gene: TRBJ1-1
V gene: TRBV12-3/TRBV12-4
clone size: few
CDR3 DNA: TGTGCCAGCAGTTTAGGACAGTTTGAAGCTTTCTTT
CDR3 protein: CASSLGQFEAFF

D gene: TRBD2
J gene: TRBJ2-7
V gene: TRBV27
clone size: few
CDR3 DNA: TGTGCCAGCAGTGCCGGGACTATCCTCTACGAGCAGTACTTC
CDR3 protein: CASSAGTILYEQYF

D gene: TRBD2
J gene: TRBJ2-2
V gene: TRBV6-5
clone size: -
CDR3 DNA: TGTGCCAGCAGTTACTCCGGGGGGACGAACACCGGGGAGCTGTTTTTT
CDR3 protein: CASSYSGGTNTGELFF

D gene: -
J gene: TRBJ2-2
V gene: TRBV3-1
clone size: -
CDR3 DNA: TGTGCCAGCCGCGGGGGCGGGAACACCGGGGAGCTGTTTTTT
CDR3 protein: CASRGGGNTGELFF

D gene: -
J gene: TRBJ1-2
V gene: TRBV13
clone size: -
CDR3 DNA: TGTGCCAGCAGCTCCTGGCAGGGGAACTATGGCTACACCTTC
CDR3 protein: CASSSWQGNYGYTF

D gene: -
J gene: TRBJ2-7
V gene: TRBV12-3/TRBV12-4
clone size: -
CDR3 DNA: TGTGCCAGCAGTTTATCCCCGGCAGTGCCCGCCTACGAGCAGTACTTC
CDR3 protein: CASSLSPAVPAYEQYF

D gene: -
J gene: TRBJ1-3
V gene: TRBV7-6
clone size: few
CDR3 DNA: TGTGCCAGCAGCCCCACGGCAGGGTCGGCTCCTGGAAACACCATATATTTT
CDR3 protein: CASSPTAGSAPGNTIYF

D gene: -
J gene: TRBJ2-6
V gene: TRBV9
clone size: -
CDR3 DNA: TGTGCCAGCAGCGTAGATGGCAGGGCTGGGGCCAACGTCCTGACTTTC
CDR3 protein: CASSVDGRAGANVLTF

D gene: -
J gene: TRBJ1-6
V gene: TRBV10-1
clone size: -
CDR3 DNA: TGCGCCAGCAGTTCGACTCCCGGGAACTCACCCCTCCACTTT
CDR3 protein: CASSSTPGNSPLHF

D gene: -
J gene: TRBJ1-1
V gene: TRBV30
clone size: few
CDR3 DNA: TGTGCCTGGGAGGGGCAGGGTCCAGACACTGAAGCTTTCTTT
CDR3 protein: CAWEGQGPDTEAFF

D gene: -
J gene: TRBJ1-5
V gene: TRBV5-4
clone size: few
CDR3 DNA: TGTGCCAGCAGCTTGGGCATTCAGGGGCCCCAGCATTTT
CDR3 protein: CASSLGIQGPQHF

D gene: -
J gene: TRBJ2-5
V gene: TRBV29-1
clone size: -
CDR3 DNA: TGCAGCGTTGAAGGGAGACAGTGGCGAGAGACCCAGTACTTC
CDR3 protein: CSVEGRQWRETQYF

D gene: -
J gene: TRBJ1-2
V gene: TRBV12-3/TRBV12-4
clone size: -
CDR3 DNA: TGTGCCAGCAGTTTAGCAGGGACCGTCTTCTATGGCTACACCTTC
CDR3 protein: CASSLAGTVFYGYTF

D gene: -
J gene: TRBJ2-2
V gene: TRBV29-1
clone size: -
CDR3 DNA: TGCAGCGTCCTCGACCTCGGCGGCACCGGGGAGCTGTTTTTT
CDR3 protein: CSVLDLGGTGELFF

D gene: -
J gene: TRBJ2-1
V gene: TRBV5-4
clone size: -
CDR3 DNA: TGTGCCAGCAGCCCCGTTACAGGGCCGCAATCCTACAATGAGCAGTTCTTC
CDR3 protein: CASSPVTGPQSYNEQFF

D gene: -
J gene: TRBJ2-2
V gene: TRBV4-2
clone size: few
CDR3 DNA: TGTGCCAGCAGCCAAGATTGGCCCCCTCTGGAAGAGCTGTTTTTT
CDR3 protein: CASSQDWPPLEELFF